The T cell receptor beta chain described here comes from a study of shared clonotypes between healthy human individuals. Overall study findings and caveats: Sequencing of the sorted subsets was shown by rarefaction to be incomplete despite large depth.

Worth noting for this clone: Its antigen is as yet unknown. The same CDR3 also results from other DNA sequences found in this sample.

The method was immunoSEQ multiplex PCR; TCRdb's version includes in-frame clones alone and lacks a portion of them. This sample has approximately 1.1 million clones; 75% to 80% occur once, and the top ten carry about 0.52%. The material sequenced was memory CD4+ T cells from PBMCs. Documented subset: CD45RA-negative fraction. The TCR originated in a man aged 18 to 30 in good health. Some clones in this sample may be carry-over from other donors' samples.

CDR3 amino acids: CSVAGTANTEAFF. The CDR3 nucleotides are TGCAGCGTTGCAGGGACAGCCAACACTGAAGCTTTCTTT. V is TRBV29-1 and J is TRBJ1-1; 7 bases line up with TRBD1. Germline loops: CDR1 SQVTM, CDR2 ANQGSEA. V shed 4 bases, J shed 2 bases, and the junction held 4 bases outside the gene matches. This CDR3 spans 13 amino acids.